A selection of T cell receptor beta chains follows, all from one sample in a study of blood T cell repertoires in COVID-19. The table came from immunoSEQ multiplex PCR; TCRdb's copy has only in-frame clones and leaves some out. The repertoire holds 85,000 to 130,000 clones, with more than 80% as singletons. The sequencing sample was made of peripheral blood. The receptors were sampled from a woman in her sixties or seventies with acute or convalescent COVID-19. CDR3s include the opening cysteine and the closing phenylalanine or tryptophan. Fields, in order: J gene, clone size, D gene, V gene, CDR3 protein, CDR3 DNA. D genes are given only for firm matches. Expanded clones get a size class; other rows say once, few or many, or leave the size out.

TRBJ2-1 . TRBD1 TRBV10-2 CASSGRQTGGKADTYNEQFF TGCGCCAGCAGTGGACGCCAGACAGGGGGGAAAGCTGACACCTACAATGAGCAGTTCTTC
TRBJ1-5 . . TRBV15 CATRARDGNQPQHF TGTGCCACCCGGGCCAGGGATGGCAATCAGCCCCAGCATTTT
TRBJ1-2 . TRBD1 TRBV4-1 CASSQADRGDYGYTF TGCGCCAGCAGCCAAGCCGACAGGGGGGACTATGGCTACACCTTC
TRBJ1-2 . TRBD1 TRBV27 CASRARNPLTGDYGYTF TGTGCCAGCAGAGCCCGCAATCCGCTCACAGGGGACTATGGCTACACCTTC
TRBJ1-2 . . TRBV10-3 CATRINRESYGYTF TGTGCCACCAGAATAAACAGGGAATCCTATGGCTACACCTTC
TRBJ1-4 . . TRBV2 CASRAPGGDEKLFF TGTGCCAGCAGGGCTCCGGGAGGGGATGAAAAACTGTTTTTT
TRBJ2-1 . TRBD2 TRBV19 CASSPSGPSGGYNEQFF TGTGCCAGTAGTCCCTCGGGCCCTAGCGGGGGGTACAATGAGCAGTTCTTC
TRBJ1-1 . . TRBV7-2 CASSPTLNTEAFF TGTGCCAGCAGTCCAACACTGAACACTGAAGCTTTCTTT
TRBJ2-1 . . TRBV2 CASVNYNEQFF TGTGCCAGCGTAAATTACAATGAGCAGTTCTTC
TRBJ1-1 . TRBD1 TRBV7-9 CASTPQGAVAFF TGTGCCAGCACCCCACAGGGGGCTGTAGCTTTCTTT
TRBJ2-7 . TRBD2 TRBV9 CASSVEAGGPYEQYF TGTGCCAGCAGCGTAGAAGCGGGGGGACCCTACGAGCAGTACTTC
TRBJ1-1 . TRBD1 TRBV6-5 CASGETGDTEAFF TGTGCCAGCGGGGAAACAGGGGACACTGAAGCTTTCTTT
TRBJ2-1 . TRBD1 TRBV3-1/TRBV3-2 CASSQPGQGSYNEQFF TGTGCCAGCAGCCAACCGGGACAGGGCTCCTACAATGAGCAGTTCTTC
TRBJ1-4 once TRBD1 TRBV3-1/TRBV3-2 CASSHPGQRTTNEKLFF TGTGCCAGCAGCCATCCGGGACAGAGAACAACTAATGAAAAACTGTTTTTT
TRBJ1-6 few . TRBV5-1 CASSLVAGRGNSPLHF TGCGCCAGCAGCTTGGTCGCAGGGCGGGGGAATTCACCCCTCCACTTT
TRBJ1-5 . . TRBV19 CASSEPQGRGNQPQHF TGTGCCAGTAGTGAACCACAGGGTAGGGGCAATCAGCCCCAGCATTTT
TRBJ1-3 . . TRBV6-5 CASAQGPGNTIYF TGTGCCAGCGCCCAGGGTCCTGGAAACACCATATATTTT
TRBJ2-2 . TRBD1 TRBV18 CASSPPGGYDGTGELFF TGTGCCAGCTCACCTCCAGGGGGCTATGATGGGACCGGGGAGCTGTTTTTT
TRBJ2-1 . . TRBV6-5 CASKEGSSYNEQFF TGTGCCAGCAAGGAGGGGAGCTCCTACAATGAGCAGTTCTTC
TRBJ2-7 . TRBD1 TRBV11-2 CASSSAQGNRYEQYF TGTGCCAGCAGCTCCGCACAGGGGAATAGGTACGAGCAGTACTTC
TRBJ1-6 once TRBD1 TRBV2 CASSADRGPSPLHF TGTGCCAGCAGTGCTGACAGGGGGCCTTCACCCCTCCACTTT
TRBJ2-7 . . TRBV18 CASTGSSYEQYF TGTGCCAGCACAGGGAGCTCCTACGAGCAGTACTTC
TRBJ2-1 few . TRBV7-8 CASSAVGAWANEQFF TGTGCCAGCAGTGCCGTAGGGGCCTGGGCCAATGAGCAGTTCTTC
TRBJ1-2 . . TRBV18 CASSPGRLRYGYTF TGTGCCAGCTCACCCGGCCGACTGAGGTATGGCTACACCTTC
TRBJ1-6 . TRBD1 TRBV9 CASSVVGTGNSPLHF TGTGCCAGCAGCGTAGTCGGGACAGGGAATTCACCCCTCCACTTT
TRBJ2-1 . TRBD2 TRBV28 CASSYSGGEQFF TGTGCCAGCAGTTATTCGGGAGGTGAGCAGTTCTTC
TRBJ2-5 . . TRBV18 CASSGGALGETQYF TGTGCCAGCTCGGGGGGGGCACTCGGAGAGACCCAGTACTTC
TRBJ2-7 . TRBD1 TRBV6-5 CASSSYRGPYSYEQYF TGTGCCAGCAGTTCATACAGGGGCCCTTATAGCTACGAGCAGTACTTC
TRBJ1-1 . TRBD1 TRBV5-1 CASSLQGAFTEAFF TGCGCCAGCAGCTTGCAGGGGGCGTTCACTGAAGCTTTCTTT
TRBJ1-2 . . TRBV7-8 CASSLFGRVGGYTF TGTGCCAGCAGCTTATTTGGCAGGGTGGGTGGCTACACCTTC
TRBJ2-5 . . TRBV2 CASSEVGRGRETQYF TGTGCCAGCAGTGAAGTAGGTAGGGGCCGGGAGACCCAGTACTTC
TRBJ2-1 . TRBD2 TRBV18 CASSPMILAGVYNEQFF TGTGCCAGCTCACCAATGATACTAGCGGGAGTATACAATGAGCAGTTCTTC
TRBJ2-2 . TRBD2 TRBV29-1 CSVSQGLAGVTGELFF TGCAGCGTTTCTCAGGGACTAGCGGGAGTGACCGGGGAGCTGTTTTTT
TRBJ2-3 . TRBD2 TRBV6-4 CASSDFGRTDTQYF TGTGCCAGCAGTGACTTCGGGAGGACAGATACGCAGTATTTT
TRBJ2-1 . TRBD2 TRBV3-1/TRBV3-2 CASSQVLAGSYSEQFF TGTGCCAGCAGCCAAGTTCTAGCGGGAAGCTACAGTGAGCAGTTCTTC
TRBJ1-4 few TRBD1 TRBV5-1 CASSLRQGQGEEKLFF TGCGCCAGCAGCCTTCGACAGGGTCAGGGTGAGGAAAAACTGTTTTTT
TRBJ2-5 . . TRBV7-2 CASSLVGAAETQYF TGTGCCAGCAGCTTAGTAGGGGCGGCAGAGACCCAGTACTTC
TRBJ2-1 . TRBD2 TRBV15 CATSKRGTSGSYEQFF TGTGCCACCAGCAAACGAGGGACTAGCGGGAGTTATGAGCAGTTCTTC
TRBJ2-3 . TRBD2 TRBV7-3 CASSFSGTSGDTQYF TGTGCCAGCAGCTTTTCGGGGACTAGCGGAGATACGCAGTATTTT
TRBJ2-4 . . TRBV3-1/TRBV3-2 CASSHREAKNIQYF TGTGCCAGCAGCCACAGGGAAGCCAAAAACATTCAGTACTTC
TRBJ1-1 . TRBD1 TRBV19 CASTPDRGHDTEAFF TGTGCCAGTACCCCCGACAGGGGGCACGACACTGAAGCTTTCTTT
TRBJ1-1 . . TRBV5-1 CASSLDSLTEAFF TGCGCCAGCAGCTTGGACAGTCTCACTGAAGCTTTCTTT
TRBJ2-3 . TRBD2 TRBV5-5 CASSLGPRAGDTDTQYF TGTGCCAGCAGCTTGGGCCCCCGGGCGGGAGACACAGATACGCAGTATTTT
TRBJ2-2 . . TRBV11-2 CASSLGAQGANTGELFF TGTGCCAGCAGCTTAGGGGCCCAGGGCGCGAACACCGGGGAGCTGTTTTTT
TRBJ1-2 . . TRBV19 CASSISVNYGYTF TGTGCCAGTAGTATATCAGTAAACTATGGCTACACCTTC
TRBJ1-2 . TRBD1 TRBV4-2 CASSQPQGARGYTF TGTGCCAGCAGCCAACCTCAGGGGGCTCGTGGCTACACCTTC
TRBJ1-2 . TRBD1 TRBV18 CASSPGQGLIHYTF TGTGCCAGCTCACCGGGACAGGGCCTCATCCACTACACCTTC
TRBJ1-2 . TRBD1 TRBV28 CASTRGQGAYGYTF TGTGCCAGCACCCGGGGACAGGGGGCCTATGGCTACACCTTC
TRBJ1-6 . . TRBV19 CASSIDRGKDSPLHF TGTGCCAGTAGTATAGACAGGGGTAAGGATTCACCCCTCCACTTT
TRBJ2-7 . TRBD1 TRBV18 CASSPQTGALEQYF TGTGCCAGCTCACCCCAGACAGGGGCCCTCGAGCAGTACTTC
TRBJ2-6 once . TRBV10-3 CASGKGIASGANVLTF TGTGCCTCAGGGAAGGGAATCGCCTCGGGGGCCAACGTCCTGACTTTC
TRBJ1-1 . TRBD1 TRBV10-3 CAISGGQGFSTEAFF TGTGCCATCAGTGGAGGACAGGGGTTCAGCACTGAAGCTTTCTTT
TRBJ1-5 . . TRBV6-5 CASSLDWAGQPQHF TGTGCCAGCAGCCTGGACTGGGCCGGTCAGCCCCAGCATTTT
TRBJ2-1 . TRBD2 TRBV7-8 CASSLVPSGSTYNEQFF TGTGCCAGCAGCTTAGTCCCTAGCGGAAGTACCTACAATGAGCAGTTCTTC
TRBJ1-1 . . TRBV5-1 CASSLGGGNTEAFF TGCGCCAGCAGCTTGGGTGGGGGCAACACTGAAGCTTTCTTT